The T cell receptor (beta chain) described here comes from a study of blood T cell repertoires in COVID-19. About the study: T cells, B-cell-depleted T cells, or PBMCs provided the cDNA or gDNA that served as material.

Adults between about 18 and 89 years of age took part from fewer than 30 US areas. In germline, CDR1 is SGHAT, CDR2 FQNNGV. Germline trimming cut 1 base from V and 2 bases from J; bases unmatched to any gene: 2. The CDR3 has 15 amino acids. Original processing methods: For nucleated cells, counts were estimated from reference gene primer amplification. Libraries were prepared by immunoSEQ multiplex PCR; TCRdb keeps only in-frame clonotypes and omits some of them. V and J calls and clone size come straight from that table; D and trimming were deduced from the DNA. The sample holds 150,000 or so clones, around four fifths seen once.

The chain uses TRBV11-2 and TRBJ1-5; 7 nucleotides line up with TRBD1. The sample was PBMCs or T cells enriched from blood (not recorded which). This sequence originates from a woman in her forties or fifties who had recovered from COVID-19. As DNA, the CDR3 is TGTGCCAGCAGCTTAGGGCAGGGGGGCAATCAGCCCCAGCATTTT. Amino acids: CASSLGQGGNQPQHF.